This record covers a single TCR beta chain. Data came from immunoSEQ multiplex PCR; TCRdb stores just in-frame clones and leaves some out. The data show some 68,000 clones, about 91% seen once. These data come from a study of blood T cell repertoires in COVID-19. Material: peripheral blood. The source of this sequence is a man aged 35 to 55 with COVID-19, enrolled during active disease.

The CDR3 DNA sequence: TGCGCCAGCAGCAAAGGGACTAGCGGGCGCCGACAAGAGACCCAGTACTTC. This gives the protein CASSKGTSGRRQETQYF. The chain has TRBV5-1 and TRBJ2-5; 12 bases line up with TRBD2. Trimming at V came to 4 bases and at J to 2 bases, leaving 9 bases not matched to a gene. This CDR3 is 17 amino acids long. CDR1 SGHRS and CDR2 YFSETQ come from the germline V gene. The variable domain in full, with the rest retrieved from reference TRBV5-1 and TRBJ2-5, is KAGVTQTPRYLIKTRGQQVTLSCSPISGHRSVSWYQQTPGQGLQFLFEYFSETQRNKGNFPGRFSGRQFSNSRSEMNVSTLELGDSALYLCASSKGTSGRRQETQYFGPGTRLLVL.